These 27 T cell receptor beta chains share one sample of origin, sequenced in a study of blood T cell repertoires in COVID-19 (dated by TCRdb to the early 2020s). Library prep was done by the immunoSEQ multiplex PCR assay. The clones in this table, taken by TCRdb from immuneACCESS, are in-frame only. Not every clone is retained; where verified, under half of the shortfall comes from an unresolved V gene, and the cause of the rest is unknown. The sample contains roughly 330,000 clones, roughly 87% of them found a single time. In total, the top ten clones hold around 10% of the sample. The sample taken for sequencing was peripheral blood. These receptor sequences come from a man aged 25 to 40 with COVID-19, enrolled during active disease.

This clone was seen a handful of times. The chain is built from TRBV5-1 and TRBJ1-2; no definite D call. Trimming left V 3 bases short and J 5 bases short, with 14 bases between. Germline V gene sequence: CDR1 SGHRS, CDR2 YFSETQ. The CDR3 totals 14 residues. The DNA for the CDR3 is TGCGCCAGCAGCTCGGAACCGGGAGCATATGGCTACACCTTC. Protein sequence: CASSSEPGAYGYTF.

The V call is TRBV25-1, the J call TRBJ1-1; 8 nucleotides line up with TRBD1. J was trimmed by 1 base and V by 5 bases; bases with no gene match: 9. Per germline, CDR1 MGHDK and CDR2 SYGVNS. This CDR3 comprises 16 residues. The DNA for the CDR3 is TGTGCCAGCAGTAAATCCGGGACAGGCCCGAACACTGAAGCTTTCTTT. The encoded protein is CASSKSGTGPNTEAFF.

This sequence joins TRBV19 and TRBJ1-1, with D perhaps matching TRBD1 (6 bases). CDR1 and CDR2 from the germline V gene are LNHDA and SQIVND (reference sequence). V was pared by 9 bases and J by 1 base, with 12 bases between. This CDR3 is built from 13 residues. CDR3 nucleotide sequence: TGTGCCAGCAGGACAGAGCAGAACACTGAAGCTTTCTTT. The encoded protein is CASRTEQNTEAFF.

This chain joins TRBV29-1 and TRBJ1-2; D is possibly TRBD1 (5 bases). The CDR3 has 19 residues. CDR1 is SQVTM, CDR2 ANQGSEA, per germline. V was pared by 0 bases and J by 3 bases, with 26 bases between. CDR3 sequence: CSVEERNVWGRRGYYGYTF. CDR3 nucleotides: TGCAGCGTTGAAGAAAGAAATGTTTGGGGGAGGAGGGGTTACTATGGCTACACCTTC.

The chain carries TRBV12-3 or TRBV12-4 and TRBJ1-1, with TRBD1 matching over 7 bases. The ends lost 6 bases at V and 3 bases at J; junction bases unmatched: 4. The CDR3 is made up of 13 amino acids. The CDR3 DNA sequence: TGTGCCAGCAGCCGGGACAGTCACACTGAAGCTTTCTTT. It codes for CASSRDSHTEAFF.

In DNA, the CDR3 is TGTGCCAGCAGCCGGACAGGGGTCCTACCCACTTACTACGAGCAGTACTTC. Translated: CASSRTGVLPTYYEQYF. V is TRBV7-2 and J is TRBJ2-7, with 9 bases aligning to TRBD1. CDR1 is SGHTA, CDR2 FQGNSA, per germline. The CDR3 loop spans 17 amino acids. Losses at the gene ends were 5 bases for V and 3 bases for J; bases not matched to a gene: 14.

This chain connects TRBV6-2 or TRBV6-3 to TRBJ2-1; the match to TRBD2 covers 9 bases. Germline CDR1 reads MNHEY; CDR2 reads SVGEGT. The CDR3 sequence is 15 residues long. The V and J ends lost 2 bases and 6 bases, in that order; junction bases with no gene match: 5. CDR3 in amino acids: CASSYGGGGANEQFF. Written as DNA, the CDR3 is TGTGCCAGCAGTTACGGTGGCGGGGGGGCCAATGAGCAGTTCTTC.

The chain has TRBV30 and TRBJ2-3; D uncertain. The V gene's germline CDR1 is GTSNPN and CDR2 SVGIG (reference sequence). Deletions cut 0 bases from V and 5 bases from J, with 12 bases between. The CDR3 spans 14 residues. Written as DNA, the CDR3 is TGTGCCTGGAGTGTATCGAGGCTAGAAGATACGCAGTATTTT. It specifies CAWSVSRLEDTQYF.

The chain is built from TRBV11-2 and TRBJ1-1; 10 bases are shared with TRBD1. CDR1 and CDR2 (germline): SGHAT, FQNNGV. The CDR3 totals 15 residues. V shed 4 bases and J 4 bases; nucleotides not matched to a gene: 6. For the CDR3, the DNA is TGTGCCAGCAGCTCAACCGACAGGGGGCTCACTGAAGCTTTCTTT. It codes for CASSSTDRGLTEAFF.

The V gene is TRBV4-3, the J gene TRBJ2-6; D is unclear. Trimming took off 1 base at V and 4 bases at J, with 11 bases between the two ends. The germline gives CDR1 LGHNA, CDR2 YSLEER. The CDR3 has 16 amino acids. The CDR3 region has the DNA TGCGCCAGCAGCCAAGTCTTGACGAGGGGGGCCAACGTCCTGACTTTC. This codes for CASSQVLTRGANVLTF.

The V call is TRBV5-4, the J call TRBJ2-2; tentative D call: TRBD2 (5 bases). V shed 1 base and J shed 0 bases, with 10 bases lying between them. CDR1 and CDR2 (germline): SGHNT, YYREEE (reference sequence). This CDR3 comprises 16 residues. The CDR3 reads CASSLWLAANTGELFF. The CDR3 DNA sequence: TGTGCCAGCAGCTTGTGGCTAGCCGCGAACACCGGGGAGCTGTTTTTT.

This clone was observed a few times. The V and J genes are TRBV18 and TRBJ1-3; perhaps TRBD1 as D (5 bases). V lost 0 bases and J 4 bases, leaving 10 bases between the germline ends. Germline V gene data show CDR1 as KGHSH and CDR2 as LQKENI. This CDR3 comprises 15 residues. The CDR3 is CASSPPTVPGNTIYF. CDR3 in DNA: TGTGCCAGCTCACCACCGACAGTCCCAGGAAACACCATATATTTT.

This chain connects TRBV18 to TRBJ2-1; 10 bases fit TRBD1. This CDR3 spans 16 amino acids. CDR1 is KGHSH and CDR2 is LQKENI in the germline V gene. J lost 10 bases, V lost 0 bases, and 9 bases had no gene match. The CDR3 loop reads CASSPPMGTGVREQFF. The DNA of the CDR3 is TGTGCCAGCTCACCACCGATGGGGACAGGGGTCAGAGAGCAGTTCTTC.

The rearrangement links TRBV18 to TRBJ2-7; 8 bases align to TRBD1. V lost 3 bases and J lost 6; bases outside the gene matches: 7. The CDR3 loop spans 14 amino acids. CDR1 and CDR2 (germline): KGHSH, LQKENI. The CDR3 DNA reads as TGTGCCAGCTCACCGGACAGGGAGGTTTCCGAGCAGTACTTC. Protein sequence: CASSPDREVSEQYF.

This chain connects TRBV23-1 to TRBJ2-7; D is ambiguous. TRBV23-1 qualifies as an ORF whose function is uncertain. The CDR3 contains 18 residues. V dropped 0 bases and J dropped 0 bases, with 18 bases sitting between them. The chain's CDR3 is CASSQSSHGSPDSYEQYF. CDR3 nucleotides: TGCGCCAGCAGTCAATCAAGCCACGGGTCCCCCGACTCCTACGAGCAGTACTTC.

The chain uses TRBV27 and TRBJ2-7; D may be TRBD1 (5 bases). CDR1 is MNHEY, CDR2 SMNVEV, per germline (reference sequence). The ends were cut back, 3 bases at V and 9 bases at J, with 15 bases in the middle. The CDR3 extends over 13 amino acids. DNA for the CDR3: TGTGCCAGCAGTTTCCTCCTTGGACAAGCGCAGTACTTC. It specifies CASSFLLGQAQYF.

The CDR3 protein is CASSTGTGVVYGYTF. The CDR3, as DNA: TGTGCCAGCAGCACCGGGACAGGGGTTGTCTATGGCTACACCTTC. The chain carries TRBV9 and TRBJ1-2; TRBD1 matches 10 bases. The junction had 7 bases not matched to a gene; V was cut back by 4 bases and J by 4 bases. Germline CDR1 and CDR2: SGDLS and YYNGEE. This CDR3 contains 15 residues.

The chain has TRBV19 and TRBJ2-7; 14 bases fit TRBD2. The V gene's germline CDR1 is LNHDA and CDR2 SQIVND (reference sequence). Germline trimming cut 4 bases from V and 6 bases from J; bases unmatched to any gene: 8. The CDR3 is 16 residues long. CDR3 coding DNA: TGTGCCAGTAGTAAAGGACTAGCGGGGGGAATGAGCGAGCAGTACTTC. Translating gives CASSKGLAGGMSEQYF.

The rearrangement links TRBV3-1 (or the pseudogene TRBV3-2) to TRBJ1-2, with a weak D call TRBD1 (5 bases). The CDR3 is 17 amino acids. V shed 0 bases and J shed 5 bases, with 19 bases lying between them. In germline, CDR1 is LGHDT, CDR2 YNNKEL (reference sequence). CDR3 coding DNA: TGTGCCAGCAGCCAAGATGGGGGGGACTATTTTCTTTATGGCTACACCTTC. Protein: CASSQDGGDYFLYGYTF.

This chain connects TRBV6-6 to TRBJ2-3; 13 nucleotides align to TRBD2. V lost 7 bases, J lost 9 bases, and 13 bases stayed unmatched. There are 16 residues in the CDR3. Germline CDR1 and CDR2: MNHNY and SVGAGI (reference sequence). CDR3 sequence reads: CASTLTSGRRVETQYF. DNA of the CDR3: TGTGCCAGCACCCTGACTAGCGGGAGGAGGGTGGAGACGCAGTATTTT.

This chain uses TRBV15 with TRBJ2-1, with 8 bases lining up with TRBD1. The junction had 25 bases not matched to a gene; V was cut back by 0 bases and J by 6 bases. The CDR3 extends over 22 amino acids. Germline V gives CDR1 LNHNV, CDR2 YYDKDF (reference sequence). This chain's CDR3 is CATSRELRQGSGSFASVNEQFF. Written as DNA, the CDR3 is TGTGCCACCAGCAGAGAGCTGAGACAGGGGTCGGGGTCGTTTGCTTCGGTCAATGAGCAGTTCTTC.

This rearrangement joins TRBV7-3 to TRBJ1-1; D unresolved. Germline assignment: CDR1 SGHTA and CDR2 FQGTGA. The CDR3 is 13 amino acids. V lost 6 bases, J lost 3 bases, and 11 bases lay in between. CDR3 sequence reads: CASSQIGDTEAFF. CDR3 in DNA: TGTGCCAGCAGTCAAATCGGGGACACTGAAGCTTTCTTT.

The chain employs TRBV5-1 and TRBJ2-3, with a possible D match to TRBD1 (5 bases). Germline V CDR1 and CDR2: SGHRS, YFSETQ. The CDR3 is 15 amino acids. Trimming stripped 1 base from V and 2 bases from J, with 11 bases between. CDR3 DNA: TGCGCCAGCAGCTTGAGGCAGGGCAACACAGATACGCAGTATTTT. Amino acids: CASSLRQGNTDTQYF. Full variable domain (rest looked up from reference TRBV5-1 and TRBJ2-3): KAGVTQTPRYLIKTRGQQVTLSCSPISGHRSVSWYQQTPGQGLQFLFEYFSETQRNKGNFPGRFSGRQFSNSRSEMNVSTLELGDSALYLCASSLRQGNTDTQYFGPGTRLTVL.

The chain carries TRBV15 and TRBJ1-2, with 8 nucleotides matching TRBD1. The germline V gene encodes CDR1 LNHNV and CDR2 YYDKDF (reference sequence). V lost 3 bases and J lost 3; bases outside the gene matches: 6. The CDR3 covers 15 residues. The CDR3 spells CATSSWSGGHYGYTF. Here the CDR3 DNA reads TGTGCCACCAGCAGTTGGTCAGGGGGCCACTATGGCTACACCTTC.

This clone was found a few times. The CDR3 loop is CASSIQGQETQYF. The CDR3 coding sequence is TGTGCCAGCAGTATACAGGGGCAAGAGACCCAGTACTTC. This rearrangement joins TRBV12-3 or TRBV12-4 to TRBJ2-5, with TRBD1 identical over 7 bases. This CDR3 spans 13 amino acids. The junction had 2 bases not matched to a gene; V was cut back by 5 bases and J by 2 bases.

In its sample, this clone was seen a few times. The chain combines TRBV24-1 with TRBJ2-7; D is undetermined. Germline-derived CDR1 and CDR2 are KGHDR and SFDVKD. CDR3 length equals 12 residues. V lost 3 bases to trimming and J lost 5 bases, with 7 bases between them. The CDR3 region has the DNA TGTGCCACCAGTGATCCCTCTAACGAGCAGTACTTC. It specifies CATSDPSNEQYF.

This sequence joins TRBV3-1 (or the pseudogene TRBV3-2) and TRBJ2-5; the match to TRBD1 covers 8 bases. Per germline, CDR1 LGHDT and CDR2 YNNKEL (reference sequence). The V segment lost 0 bases and the J segment 5 bases; nucleotides outside the gene matches: 8. The CDR3 is 16 residues long. The CDR3 reads CASSQDSQGAGETQYF. In nucleotides, the CDR3 is TGTGCCAGCAGCCAAGATTCTCAGGGGGCAGGGGAGACCCAGTACTTC.